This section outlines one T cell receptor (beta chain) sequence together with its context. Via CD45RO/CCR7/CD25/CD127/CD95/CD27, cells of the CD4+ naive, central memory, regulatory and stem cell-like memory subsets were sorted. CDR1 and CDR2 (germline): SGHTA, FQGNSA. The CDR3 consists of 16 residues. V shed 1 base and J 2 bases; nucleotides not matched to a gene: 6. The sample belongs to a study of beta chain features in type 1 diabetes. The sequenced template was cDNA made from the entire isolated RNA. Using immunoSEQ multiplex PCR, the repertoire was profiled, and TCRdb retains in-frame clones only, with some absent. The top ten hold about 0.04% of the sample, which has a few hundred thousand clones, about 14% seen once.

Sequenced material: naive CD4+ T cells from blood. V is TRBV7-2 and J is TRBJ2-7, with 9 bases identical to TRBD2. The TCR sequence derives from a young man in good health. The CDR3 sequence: CASSLVIAGGPYEQYF. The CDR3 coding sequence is TGTGCCAGCAGCTTAGTCATCGCGGGGGGGCCCTACGAGCAGTACTTC.